The source of this T cell receptor (beta chain) is a study of blood T cell repertoires in COVID-19 (dated by TCRdb to between 2020 and 2021). In terms of the full investigation: Samples covering the acute and convalescent phases of COVID-19 were provided by collaborators in the United States, Italy and Spain. The prospective study material was composed of cDNA or gDNA derived from T cells, B-cell-depleted T cells, or PBMCs. The dataset comprised deeply sampled blood TCRbeta repertoires from subjects exposed to, actively infected with, or recovered from COVID-19. The repertoires were made available in a free public database intended to serve as a resource for research on the immune response to SARS-CoV-2. Samples were obtained from the ongoing ImmuneRACE study (first 160 participants) and from over 1,000 subjects provided by 6 global collaborators. A de-identified subject ID, COVID-19 status, age in years and sex were almost always included in the sample metadata. HLA class I and class II types, where available, came from metadata supplied by the sample provider rather than from assay-based typing. Overall results and qualifications from the work: The amount of clinical and demographic metadata varied by source and participant and was provided uncurated.

The immunoSEQ Assay, a bias-controlled multiplex PCR, was used to amplify TCRbeta CDR3 regions from genomic DNA. Concerning the study's data processing: Within the assay, amplification of reference gene primers was used to estimate how many nucleated cells each sample contained. To quantify the absolute abundance of each unique TCRbeta CDR3 rearrangement, sequence reads were collapsed and filtered. Productive Simpson clonality was computed per sample as the square root of Simpson's diversity index over productive rearrangements. In TCRdb, the immuneACCESS table is reduced to in-frame sequences with V and J assigned. These tables do not hold every clone; where another copy was compared, an unresolved V gene accounts for under half, and the others remain unexplained. V and J calls and clone size are given by that table; D and trimming were obtained from the DNA. The sample table records approximately 330,000 clones; 80% to 90% of these occur just once. The ten top clones hold 7.5% to 10% of the sample.

In Seattle, one collaborating source enrolled patients while the infection was active and tracked those patients longitudinally over the course of disease. Whole blood was collected in K2EDTA tubes by collaborating institutions according to the institutions' own protocols. For TCRbeta analysis, collaborator samples were shipped as frozen whole blood, as isolated PBMCs, or as DNA extracted from either sample type. Regarding this clone: Its antigen has not been determined. Germline is not matched at one junction end, which may reflect a read error.

Including cysteine and phenylalanine, the CDR3 has 12 amino acids. The only DNA kept is the CDR3, 36 bases in frame from the first base. This receptor chain uses TRBV12-3 or TRBV12-4 and TRBJ2-3; the best D guess is TRBD2, with 6 bases matching. The sample was peripheral blood. This TCR was recovered from a man between 25 and 39 years old with COVID-19, enrolled during active disease. The DNA sequence reads TGTGCCAGCAGTTACTCGGAGGGGACGCGATTTTTT. It codes for CASSYSEGTRFF.